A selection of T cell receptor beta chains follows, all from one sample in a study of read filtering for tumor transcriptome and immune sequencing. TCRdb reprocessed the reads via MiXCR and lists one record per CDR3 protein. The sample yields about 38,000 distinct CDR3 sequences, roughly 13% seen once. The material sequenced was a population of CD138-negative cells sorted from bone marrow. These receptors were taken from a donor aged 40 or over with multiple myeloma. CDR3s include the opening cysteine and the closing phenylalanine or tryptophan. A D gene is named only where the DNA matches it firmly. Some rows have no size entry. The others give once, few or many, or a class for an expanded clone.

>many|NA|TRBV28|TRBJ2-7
TGTGCCAGCAGTTTCAGGGCGGGCGAGCAGTACTTC
CASSFRAGEQYF
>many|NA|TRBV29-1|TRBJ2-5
TGCAGCACCAACAGGGCTGGGGAGACCCAGTACTTC
CSTNRAGETQYF
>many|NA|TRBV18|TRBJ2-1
TGTGCCAGCTCACCGGAGTGGGGGAGCGATGAGCAGTTCTTC
CASSPEWGSDEQFF
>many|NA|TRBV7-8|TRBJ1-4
TGTGCCAGCAGCTTTGGACGGGGCCTGGGGGAAAAACTGTTTTTT
CASSFGRGLGEKLFF
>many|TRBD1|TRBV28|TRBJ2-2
TGTGCCAGCAGGCCTAGGTGGGACAGGGAGACCGGGGAGCTGTTTTTT
CASRPRWDRETGELFF
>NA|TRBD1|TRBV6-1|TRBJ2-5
TGTGCCAGCGGCACAGGGGAAGGGACCCAGTACTTC
CASGTGEGTQYF
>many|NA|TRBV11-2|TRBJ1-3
TGTGCCAGCAGCTTAAGTTATCAGAGCTCTGGAAACACCATATATTTT
CASSLSYQSSGNTIYF
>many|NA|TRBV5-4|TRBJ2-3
TGTGCCAGCAGCCGGGATGGGGCAGATACGCAGTATTTT
CASSRDGADTQYF
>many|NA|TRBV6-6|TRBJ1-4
TGTGCCAGCAGTTATGGGCAAGGCTTTAATGAAAAACTGTTTTTT
CASSYGQGFNEKLFF
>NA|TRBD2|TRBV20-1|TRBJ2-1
TGCAGTGCCCGACAAAGACTAGCGGGAGGACACAATGAGCAGTTCTTC
CSARQRLAGGHNEQFF
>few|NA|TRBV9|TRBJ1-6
TGTGCCAGCAGCGGATCAGGGTACTCACCCCTCCACTTT
CASSGSGYSPLHF
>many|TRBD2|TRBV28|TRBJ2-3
TGTGCCACCCGCAGGAGCGGGAGAGAAGCAGATACGCAGTATTTT
CATRRSGREADTQYF
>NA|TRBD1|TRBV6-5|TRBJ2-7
TGTGCCAGCCGGACAGGGGCCTCGTCCGAGCAGTACTTC
CASRTGASSEQYF
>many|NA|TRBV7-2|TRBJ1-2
TGTGCCAGCAGCTTAGAACGGACTTTCGATGGCTACACCTTC
CASSLERTFDGYTF
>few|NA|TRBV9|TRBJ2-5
TGTGCCAGCAGCGTGGCAATACAAGAGACCCAGTACTTC
CASSVAIQETQYF
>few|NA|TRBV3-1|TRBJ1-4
TGTGCCAGCAGCCTTGGACACCAGGGGGAAAAACTGTTTTTT
CASSLGHQGEKLFF
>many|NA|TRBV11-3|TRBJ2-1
TGTGCCAGCAGCTTATCCCAGGGGAGCTACAATGAGCAGTTCTTC
CASSLSQGSYNEQFF
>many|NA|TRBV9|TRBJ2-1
TGTGCCAGCGCTAAGACTGGGGGGGCGCGATACAATGAGCAGTTCTTC
CASAKTGGARYNEQFF
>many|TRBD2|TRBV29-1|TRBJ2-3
TGCAGCGTTAAAGGTAGCGGGAGAACTAGCACAGATACGCAGTATTTT
CSVKGSGRTSTDTQYF
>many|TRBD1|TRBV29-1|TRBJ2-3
TGCAGCGTTGAATGGACAGGGGACCGGGGGGATACGCAGTATTTT
CSVEWTGDRGDTQYF